This TCR beta chain was sequenced for a study of TIL therapy for anti-PD-1-resistant metastatic lung cancer. Study summary: Tumors carried a median about 1.5 non-synonymous mutations per megabase.

The CDR3 has 12 residues. With 10 bases removed from V and 6 bases from J, the gap between germline ends came to 14 bases. Germline V gene lookup returns CDR1 SGDLS and CDR2 YYNGEE. Time point indicated: pre-treatment sample, taken before nivolumab and TIL therapy. The immunoSEQ assay was v3. Clones were sequenced by immunoSEQ multiplex PCR, and TCRdb holds only the in-frame ones, with some missing. The sample records 54,000 or so clones, roughly 91% being singletons. The specimen comprised blood, sampled at baseline. The TCR sequence derives from a person aged 25-80 years with non-small cell lung cancer. The chain couples TRBV9 to TRBJ2-1; no clear D. The CDR3 DNA sequence: TGTGCCGGGGAAGGTCCTGGCAATGAGCAGTTCTTC. This codes for CAGEGPGNEQFF.